This TCR beta chain was retrieved from a study of T cell responses to AZD1222 COVID-19 vaccine. Findings and limits, study-wide: CD4 TCRs covered the whole spike, strongest at regions 160-218 and 743-854. There were repertoire samples only from the period after the peak T cell response. Nearly half of the spike-specific TCRs reportedly recognize variant regions that carry no mutations. Mostly white British, mostly female donors; authors suggested clonal diversity may be underestimated.

Concerning this clone itself: The target antigen is unknown.

CDR3 length: 14 amino acids. Germline lookup yields CDR1 LNHDA and CDR2 SQIVND (reference sequence). With 0 bases removed from V and 8 bases from J, the gap between germline ends came to 13 bases. Assay used: immunoSEQ multiplex PCR; TCRdb lists only in-frame clones, some missing. Its clone listing holds around 140,000 clones. The clonotype was recovered from an adult in good health. Input material: peripheral blood. This chain joins TRBV19 and TRBJ1-2; no definite D call. The CDR3 region has the DNA TGTGCCAGTAGTATAGATGGGAGGTGGTCGGGCTACACCTTC. Its protein product is CASSIDGRWSGYTF. The full variable domain, rest sourced from reference TRBV19 and TRBJ1-2, is DGGITQSPKYLFRKEGQNVTLSCEQNLNHDAMYWYRQDPGQGLRLIYYSQIVNDFQKGDIAEGYSVSREKKESFPLTVTSAQKNPTAFYLCASSIDGRWSGYTFGSGTRLTVV.